This TCR beta chain was sequenced in a study of cytotoxic CD8 clonotypes in ibrutinib-treated CLL. This clone was seen once. Trimming took off 1 base at V and 8 bases at J, with 14 bases between the two ends. CDR1 is MNHNS and CDR2 is SASEGT in the germline V gene. This CDR3 is 14 amino acids long. Profiling relied on immunoSEQ multiplex PCR, and the TCRdb table lists in-frame clones only, not all of them. The data contain about 30,000 clones, approximately 62% of them seen just once; the ten biggest clones take up around 5%. The chain employs TRBV6-1 and TRBJ1-2, with D possibly being TRBD1 (5 bases). The receptor was isolated from a human donor with chronic lymphocytic leukemia. This specimen was PBMCs, taken before ibrutinib treatment. CDR3 nucleotides: TGTGCCAGCAGTGAAGGACCGGGGGGGAGCGGCTACACCTTC. Amino acid sequence: CASSEGPGGSGYTF.